The 5 T cell receptor beta chains below come from one sample, sequenced in a study of blood T cell repertoires in COVID-19. Method: immunoSEQ multiplex PCR; TCRdb's copy keeps in-frame clones and lacks some. Of 310,000 or so clones in the sample, about 87% are singletons; the top ten hold approximately 9%. The sample consisted of PBMCs or T cells enriched from blood (not recorded which). These receptors all come from a woman aged 18-29 years who had recovered from COVID-19.

V usage is TRBV11-2 and J usage is TRBJ2-7, with a weak D call TRBD1 (5 bases). The CDR3 length is 15 residues. In germline, CDR1 is SGHAT, CDR2 FQNNGV. V lost 1 base, J lost 3 bases, and 13 bases lay in between. The CDR3 DNA follows: TGTGCCAGCAGCTTAGGGCAGGGCAGCAACTACGAGCAGTACTTC. Translating it yields CASSLGQGSNYEQYF.

The chain recombines TRBV28 with TRBJ1-2; maybe TRBD1 (5 bases). The germline V gene encodes CDR1 MDHEN and CDR2 SYDVKM. V shed 3 bases and J shed 4 bases, with 12 bases lying between them. The CDR3 consists of 14 residues. CDR3 DNA: TGTGCCAGCAGTTTTTCAGGGCCGGGCTATGGCTACACCTTC. Translation gives CASSFSGPGYGYTF.

This chain joins TRBV7-8 and TRBJ1-3, with a tentative D call TRBD1 (6 bases). This CDR3 region has 16 residues. Deletions cut 5 bases from V and 2 bases from J, with 16 bases between. Looked up from germline, CDR1 is SGHVS and CDR2 is FQNEAQ. CDR3 DNA: TGTGCCAGCAGCCCTCACAGGGTAGTAACTGGAAACACCATATATTTT. It is translated as CASSPHRVVTGNTIYF.

V usage is TRBV7-2 and J usage is TRBJ2-5; 15 bases are a match to TRBD2. CDR1 SGHTA and CDR2 FQGNSA come from the germline V gene. V dropped 4 bases and J dropped 5; count of bases not matched to a gene: 5. The CDR3 extends over 16 amino acids. CDR3 loop: CASSSGLAGGYETQYF. The DNA of the CDR3 is TGTGCCAGCAGCTCAGGACTAGCGGGGGGGTATGAGACCCAGTACTTC. Full variable domain (missing parts from reference TRBV7-2 and TRBJ2-5): GAGVSQSPSNKVTEKGKDVELRCDPISGHTALYWYRQSLGQGLEFLIYFQGNSAPDKSGLPSDRFSAERTGGSVSTLTIQRTQQEDSAVYLCASSSGLAGGYETQYFGPGTRLLVL.

The V and J genes are TRBV12-3 or TRBV12-4 and TRBJ1-1; 8 bases line up with TRBD1. V lost 5 bases, J lost 7 bases, and 6 bases stayed unmatched. The CDR3 is made up of 13 amino acids. In nucleotides, the CDR3 is TGTGCCAGCAGTCGACAGGGGTGGGATGAAGCTTTCTTT. Translated, it gives CASSRQGWDEAFF.